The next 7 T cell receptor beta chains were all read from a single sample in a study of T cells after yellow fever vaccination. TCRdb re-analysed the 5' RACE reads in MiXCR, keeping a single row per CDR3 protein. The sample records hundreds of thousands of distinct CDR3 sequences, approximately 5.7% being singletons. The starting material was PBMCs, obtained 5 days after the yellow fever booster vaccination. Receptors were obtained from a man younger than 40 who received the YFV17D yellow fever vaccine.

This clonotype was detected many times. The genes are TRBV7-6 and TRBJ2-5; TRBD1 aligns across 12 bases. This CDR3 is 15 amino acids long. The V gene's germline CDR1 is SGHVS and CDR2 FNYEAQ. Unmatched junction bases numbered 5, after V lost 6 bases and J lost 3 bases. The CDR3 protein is CASSRDRGHKETQYF. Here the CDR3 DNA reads TGTGCCAGCAGTCGGGACAGGGGGCATAAAGAGACCCAGTACTTC.

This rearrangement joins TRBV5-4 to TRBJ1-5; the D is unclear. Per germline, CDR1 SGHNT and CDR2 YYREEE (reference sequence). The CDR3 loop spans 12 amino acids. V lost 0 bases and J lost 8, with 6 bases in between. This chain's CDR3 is CASSLVVEPQHF. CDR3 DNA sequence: TGTGCCAGCAGCTTGGTTGTGGAGCCCCAGCATTTT.

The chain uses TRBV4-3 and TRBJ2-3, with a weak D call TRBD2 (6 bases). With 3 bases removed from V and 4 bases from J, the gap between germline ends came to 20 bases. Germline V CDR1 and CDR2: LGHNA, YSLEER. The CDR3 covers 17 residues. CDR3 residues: CASSQYWGAGMSDTQYF. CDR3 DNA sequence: TGCGCCAGCAGCCAGTATTGGGGTGCGGGAATGTCAGATACGCAGTATTTT.

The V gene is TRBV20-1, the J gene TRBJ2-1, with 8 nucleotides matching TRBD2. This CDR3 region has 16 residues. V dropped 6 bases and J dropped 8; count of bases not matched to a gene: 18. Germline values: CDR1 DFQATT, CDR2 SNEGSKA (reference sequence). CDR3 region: CSAPDPSGRMSYEQFF. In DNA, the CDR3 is TGCAGTGCCCCGGATCCCAGCGGGAGAATGAGTTATGAGCAGTTCTTC.

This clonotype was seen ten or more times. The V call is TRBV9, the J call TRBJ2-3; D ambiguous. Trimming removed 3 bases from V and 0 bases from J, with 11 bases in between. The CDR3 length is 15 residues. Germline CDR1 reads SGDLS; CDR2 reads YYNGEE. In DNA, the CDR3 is TGTGCCAGCAGCGGGGCAGCTCATAGCACAGATACGCAGTATTTT. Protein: CASSGAAHSTDTQYF.

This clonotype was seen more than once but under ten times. CDR3 nucleotide sequence: TGTGCCAGCAGGCCCCTTGGACTAGCGACTTACGAGCAGTACTTC. Protein sequence: CASRPLGLATYEQYF. The chain is built from TRBV5-5 and TRBJ2-7; the match to TRBD2 covers 9 bases. Germline CDR1 and CDR2: SGHKS and YYEKEE (reference sequence). J gave up 4 bases and V 5 bases, and 10 bases lay outside the gene matches. CDR3 length: 15 amino acids. The full variable domain, its missing parts supplied by reference TRBV5-5 and TRBJ2-7, is DAGVTQSPTHLIKTRGQQVTLRCSPISGHKSVSWYQQVLGQGPQFIFQYYEKEERGRGNFPDRFSARQFPNYSSELNVNALLLGDSALYLCASRPLGLATYEQYFGPGTRLTVT.

CDR3 coding DNA: TGTGCCAGCAGCCTGGGTCAGGGAATGAATTTCGAGCTGTTTTTT. Its protein product is CASSLGQGMNFELFF. The chain uses TRBV3-1 and TRBJ2-2, with a tentative D call TRBD1 (5 bases). Looked up from germline, CDR1 is LGHDT and CDR2 is YNNKEL (reference sequence). V lost 4 bases and J 11 bases, leaving 20 bases between the germline ends. The CDR3 is 15 amino acids.